The clone carrying this T cell receptor beta chain was found many times. The data originate from a study of T-cell reconstitution after alpha-beta-depleted transplantation in children. Using unique molecular identifiers, the investigators prepared the TCRbeta library. Each CDR3 protein is one row after TCRdb ran MiXCR on the PCR reads. The data hold roughly 200,000 distinct CDR3 sequences, with around 7% observed a single time. Germline values: CDR1 KGHSH, CDR2 LQKENI. Trimming removed 5 bases from V and 2 bases from J, with 12 bases in between. The CDR3 totals 14 residues. This TCR came from a human donor who donated a stem cell graft to a child with Wiskott-Aldrich syndrome. The J gene is TRBJ2-5, the V gene TRBV18; D is perhaps TRBD2 (6 bases). The sequencing used PBMCs from the stem cell graft donor, collected from the stem cell graft. CDR3 residues: CASSFGGVQETQYF. The CDR3 coding sequence is TGTGCCAGCTCATTTGGCGGGGTACAAGAGACCCAGTACTTC. The variable domain in full, completed from reference TRBV18 and TRBJ2-5, reads NAGVMQNPRHLVRRRGQEARLRCSPMKGHSHVYWYRQLPEEGLKFMVYLQKENIIDESGMPKERFSAEFPKEGPSILRIQQVVRGDSAAYFCASSFGGVQETQYFGPGTRLLVL.